Listed below are T cell receptor beta chains from one sample, sequenced in a study of cytomegalovirus exposure and HLA in healthy donors. Clones were sequenced by immunoSEQ multiplex PCR, and TCRdb holds only the in-frame ones, with some missing. The top ten clones hold 1.5% to 1.7% of a sample with roughly 180,000 clones, about four fifths of them seen once. Material for sequencing was PBMCs. These receptors were collected from a girl between 5 and 17 years old in good health and CMV-seropositive. Both conserved end residues are part of each CDR3. A D gene is named only where the DNA matches it firmly. Where a row states a size, it is once, few, many or the class of an expanded clone; other rows omit it.

D gene	V gene	clone size	J gene	CDR3 DNA	CDR3 protein
TRBD1	TRBV7-2	NA	TRBJ1-3	TGTGCCAGCAGCTTAGAGGGGACAGCAGGAAACACCATATATTTT	CASSLEGTAGNTIYF
TRBD1	TRBV30	NA	TRBJ2-6	TGTGCCTGGAGGGACAGGGAAACCGGGGCCAACGTCCTGACTTTC	CAWRDRETGANVLTF
NA	TRBV6-1	few	TRBJ1-1	TGTGCCAGCAGCCCGGAGAGGGGACAAGAAGCTTTCTTT	CASSPERGQEAFF
TRBD2	TRBV5-1	NA	TRBJ2-5	TGCGCCAGCAGCTCCGGGACTAGCGGGGAAGAGACCCAGTACTTC	CASSSGTSGEETQYF
TRBD1	TRBV29-1	NA	TRBJ1-3	TGCAGCGTTGTGGGACAGAGCTCTGGAAACACCATATATTTT	CSVVGQSSGNTIYF
NA	TRBV6-6	NA	TRBJ1-3	TGTGCCAGCAGTACCGAGACAGGAAACACCATATATTTT	CASSTETGNTIYF
TRBD1	TRBV5-6	NA	TRBJ2-5	TGTGCCAGCAGCCGGGGACAGATTGGGGAGACCCAGTACTTC	CASSRGQIGETQYF
NA	TRBV11-3	NA	TRBJ2-2	TGTGCCAGCAGGCCCCCAGCGGGCCCCACCGGGGAGCTGTTTTTT	CASRPPAGPTGELFF
NA	TRBV6-6	NA	TRBJ2-4	TGTGCCAGCAGTGACAGGCCAGGGGACATTCAGTACTTC	CASSDRPGDIQYF
TRBD2	TRBV5-4	NA	TRBJ2-5	TGTGCCAGCAGCTTGGGGACGGGGGGGTCTCAAGAGACCCAGTACTTC	CASSLGTGGSQETQYF
TRBD2	TRBV7-9	once	TRBJ2-2	TGTGCCAGCAGCGGACTAGCGGGGGGGAACACCGGGGAGCTGTTTTTT	CASSGLAGGNTGELFF
TRBD1	TRBV11-3	NA	TRBJ2-2	TGTGCCAGCAGCTCACATCTACTGGACAGGCCGTACACCGGGGAGCTGTTTTTT	CASSSHLLDRPYTGELFF
TRBD1	TRBV6-6	NA	TRBJ2-7	TGTGCCAGCGGAGGGACAGGAGAAACCTACGAGCAGTACTTC	CASGGTGETYEQYF
NA	TRBV2	NA	TRBJ1-2	TGTGCCAGCAGTGACAGGGCGGCGGGGGGCTACACCTTC	CASSDRAAGGYTF
NA	TRBV10-3	NA	TRBJ2-7	TGTGCCATCAGTGAGACCCCAGGGCCCTACGAGCAGTACTTC	CAISETPGPYEQYF
NA	TRBV5-6	NA	TRBJ1-5	TGTGCCAGCAGCTTGATGTCGGGGGGCATCAATCAGCCCCAGCATTTT	CASSLMSGGINQPQHF
NA	TRBV29-1	NA	TRBJ2-5	TGCAGCGTTGGAGTAGGGCCAGGGCTCCAAGAGACCCAGTACTTC	CSVGVGPGLQETQYF
NA	TRBV30	NA	TRBJ1-3	TGTGCCTGGAGTCTTTCTGGAAACACCATATATTTT	CAWSLSGNTIYF